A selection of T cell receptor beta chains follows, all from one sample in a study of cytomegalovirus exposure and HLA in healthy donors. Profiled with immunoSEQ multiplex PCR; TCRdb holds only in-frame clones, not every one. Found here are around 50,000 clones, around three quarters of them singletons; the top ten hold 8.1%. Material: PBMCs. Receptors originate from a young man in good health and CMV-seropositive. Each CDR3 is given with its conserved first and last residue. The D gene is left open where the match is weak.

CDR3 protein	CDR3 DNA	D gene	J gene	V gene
CSVEGQGLYEQYF	TGCAGCGTTGAGGGACAGGGGCTCTACGAGCAGTACTTC	TRBD1	TRBJ2-7	TRBV29-1
CASSLESADTQYF	TGTGCCAGCAGCTTGGAATCCGCAGATACGCAGTATTTT	NA	TRBJ2-3	TRBV5-4
CASSEEGMGDTSFSGNTIYF	TGTGCCAGCAGTGAAGAGGGAATGGGGGACACCTCCTTCTCTGGAAACACCATATATTTT	NA	TRBJ1-3	TRBV6-1
CASSLTGPPYEQYF	TGTGCCAGCAGTCTCACAGGGCCACCCTACGAGCAGTACTTC	NA	TRBJ2-7	TRBV5-6
CASSLQGKTEAFF	TGTGCCAGCAGCTTACAGGGGAAAACTGAAGCTTTCTTT	NA	TRBJ1-1	TRBV7-3
CASSIAGSNQPQHF	TGTGCCAGTAGTATAGCAGGGAGCAATCAGCCCCAGCATTTT	NA	TRBJ1-5	TRBV19
CASSVGSGGNEQYF	TGTGCCAGCAGCGTAGGGAGCGGGGGTAACGAGCAGTACTTC	TRBD2	TRBJ2-7	TRBV9
CASRKTLAGGYEQYF	TGTGCCAGCAGAAAGACCCTAGCGGGGGGTTACGAGCAGTACTTC	TRBD2	TRBJ2-7	TRBV6-5
CASRPGQASQETQYF	TGTGCCAGTAGGCCAGGACAGGCATCCCAAGAGACCCAGTACTTC	TRBD1	TRBJ2-5	TRBV19
CASSIKRTGGDSPLHF	TGTGCCAGCAGCATTAAAAGGACAGGGGGAGATTCACCCCTCCACTTT	TRBD1	TRBJ1-6	TRBV2
CASGFTGSNQPQHF	TGTGCCAGCGGGTTTACAGGTAGCAATCAGCCCCAGCATTTT	NA	TRBJ1-5	TRBV28
CAIRYGTDSYEQYF	TGTGCCATCAGATACGGGACAGACTCCTACGAGCAGTACTTC	TRBD1	TRBJ2-7	TRBV10-3
CASSSARSTNNEQFF	TGTGCCAGCAGCTCAGCACGGTCAACCAACAATGAGCAGTTCTTC	NA	TRBJ2-1	TRBV7-6